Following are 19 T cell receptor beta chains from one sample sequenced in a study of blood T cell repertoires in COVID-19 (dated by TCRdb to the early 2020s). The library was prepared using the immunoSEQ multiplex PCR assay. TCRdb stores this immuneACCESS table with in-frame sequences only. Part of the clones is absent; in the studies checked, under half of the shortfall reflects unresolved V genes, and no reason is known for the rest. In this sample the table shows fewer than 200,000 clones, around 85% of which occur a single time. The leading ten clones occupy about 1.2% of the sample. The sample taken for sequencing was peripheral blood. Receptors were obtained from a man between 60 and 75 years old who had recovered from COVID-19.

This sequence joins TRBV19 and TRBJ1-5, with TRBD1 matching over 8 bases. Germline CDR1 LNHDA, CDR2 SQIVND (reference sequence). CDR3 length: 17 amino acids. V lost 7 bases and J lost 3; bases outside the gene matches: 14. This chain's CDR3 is CASNIFGTGRDNQPQHF. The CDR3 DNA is TGTGCCAGTAACATATTCGGGACAGGTCGTGACAATCAGCCCCAGCATTTT.

DNA of the CDR3: TGTGCCATCCCACTAGCGGGGGCCTCCACCGGGGAGCTGTTTTTT. Translation: CAIPLAGASTGELFF. The chain joins TRBV10-3 to TRBJ2-2, with 11 positions matching TRBD2. V dropped 8 bases and J dropped 4; count of bases not matched to a gene: 6. There are 15 residues in the CDR3. Germline V lookup: CDR1 ENHRY, CDR2 SYGVKD.

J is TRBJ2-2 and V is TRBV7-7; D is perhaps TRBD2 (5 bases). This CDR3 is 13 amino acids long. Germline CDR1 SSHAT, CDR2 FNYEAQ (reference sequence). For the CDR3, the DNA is TGTGCTAGTGCGAGGGCGCAGACCGGGGAGCTGTTTTTT. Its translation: CASARAQTGELFF.

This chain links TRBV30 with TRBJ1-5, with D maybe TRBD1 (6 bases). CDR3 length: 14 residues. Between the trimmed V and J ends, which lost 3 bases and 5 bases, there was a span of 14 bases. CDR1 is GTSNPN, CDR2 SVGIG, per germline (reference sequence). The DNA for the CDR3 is TGTGCCTGGAGCGCTGGACAGACATATCAGCCCCAGCATTTT. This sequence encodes CAWSAGQTYQPQHF. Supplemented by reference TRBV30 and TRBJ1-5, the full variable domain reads SQTIHQWPATLVQPVGSPLSLECTVEGTSNPNLYWYRQAAGRGLQLLFYSVGIGQISSEVPQNLSASRPQDRQFILSSKKLLLSDSGFYLCAWSAGQTYQPQHFGDGTRLSIL.

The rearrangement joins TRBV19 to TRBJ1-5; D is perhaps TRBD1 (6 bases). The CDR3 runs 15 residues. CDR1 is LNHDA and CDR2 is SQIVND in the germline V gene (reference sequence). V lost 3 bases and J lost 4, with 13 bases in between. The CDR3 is CASSITGPGNQPQHF. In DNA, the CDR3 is TGTGCCAGTAGTATTACAGGGCCTGGGAATCAGCCCCAGCATTTT.

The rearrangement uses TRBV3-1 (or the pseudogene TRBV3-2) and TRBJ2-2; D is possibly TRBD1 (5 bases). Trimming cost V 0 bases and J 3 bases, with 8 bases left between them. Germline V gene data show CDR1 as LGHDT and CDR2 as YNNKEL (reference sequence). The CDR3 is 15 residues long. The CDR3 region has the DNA TGTGCCAGCAGCCAAGATCTCAGGGACACCGGGGAGCTGTTTTTT. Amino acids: CASSQDLRDTGELFF.

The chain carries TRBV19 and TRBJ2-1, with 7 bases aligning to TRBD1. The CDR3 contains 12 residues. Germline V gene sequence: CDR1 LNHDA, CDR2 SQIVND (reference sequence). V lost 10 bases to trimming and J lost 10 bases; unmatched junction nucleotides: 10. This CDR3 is CATLHRGAEQFF. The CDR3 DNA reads TGTGCCACCCTACACAGGGGCGCCGAGCAGTTCTTC.

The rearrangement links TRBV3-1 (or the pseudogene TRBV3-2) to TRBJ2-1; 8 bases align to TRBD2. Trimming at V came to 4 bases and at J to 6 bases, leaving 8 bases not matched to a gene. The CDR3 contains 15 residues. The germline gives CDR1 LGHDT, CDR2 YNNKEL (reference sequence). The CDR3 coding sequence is TGTGCCAGCAGCCCCCGGACTAGCCGGGGCAATGAGCAGTTCTTC. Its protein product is CASSPRTSRGNEQFF.

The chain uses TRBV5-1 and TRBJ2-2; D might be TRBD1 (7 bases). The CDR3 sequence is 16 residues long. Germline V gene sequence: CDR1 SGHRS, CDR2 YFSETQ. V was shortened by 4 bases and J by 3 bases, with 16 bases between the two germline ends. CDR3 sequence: CASSRRQGGYTGELFF. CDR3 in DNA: TGCGCCAGCAGCCGTCGGCAGGGGGGCTACACCGGGGAGCTGTTTTTT.

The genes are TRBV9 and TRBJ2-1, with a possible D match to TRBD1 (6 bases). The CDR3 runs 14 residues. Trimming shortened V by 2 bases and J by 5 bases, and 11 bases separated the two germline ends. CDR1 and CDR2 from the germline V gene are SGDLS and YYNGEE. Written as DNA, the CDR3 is TGTGCCAGCAGCGTTCAGGGGTGGAACAATGAGCAGTTCTTC. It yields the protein CASSVQGWNNEQFF.

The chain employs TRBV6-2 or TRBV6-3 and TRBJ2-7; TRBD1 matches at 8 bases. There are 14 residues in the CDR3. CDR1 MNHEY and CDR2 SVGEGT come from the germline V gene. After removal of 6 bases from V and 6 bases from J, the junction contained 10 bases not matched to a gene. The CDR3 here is CASSNLQDRVEQYF. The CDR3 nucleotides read TGTGCCAGCAGCAACTTACAGGACAGGGTCGAGCAGTACTTC.

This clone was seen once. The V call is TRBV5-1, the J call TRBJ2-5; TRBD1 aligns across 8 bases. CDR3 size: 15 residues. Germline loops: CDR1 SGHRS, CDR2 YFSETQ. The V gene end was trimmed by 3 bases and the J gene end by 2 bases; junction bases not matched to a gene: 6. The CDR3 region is CASSYQGAWQETQYF. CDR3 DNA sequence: TGCGCCAGCAGCTACCAGGGGGCTTGGCAAGAGACCCAGTACTTC.

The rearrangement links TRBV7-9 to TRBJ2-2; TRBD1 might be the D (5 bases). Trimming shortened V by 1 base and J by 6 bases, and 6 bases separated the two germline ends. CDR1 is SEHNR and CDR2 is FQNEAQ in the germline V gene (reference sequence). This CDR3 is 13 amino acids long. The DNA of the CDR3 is TGTGCCAGCAGCTTAGGACAGCCCGGGGAGCTGTTTTTT. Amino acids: CASSLGQPGELFF.

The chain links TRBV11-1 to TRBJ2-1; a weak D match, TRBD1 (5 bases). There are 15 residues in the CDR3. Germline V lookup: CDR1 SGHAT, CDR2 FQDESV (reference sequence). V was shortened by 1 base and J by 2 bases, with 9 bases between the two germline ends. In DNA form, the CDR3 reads TGTGCCAGCAGCTTAGTAAAGGGGACCTACAATGAGCAGTTCTTC. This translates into CASSLVKGTYNEQFF.

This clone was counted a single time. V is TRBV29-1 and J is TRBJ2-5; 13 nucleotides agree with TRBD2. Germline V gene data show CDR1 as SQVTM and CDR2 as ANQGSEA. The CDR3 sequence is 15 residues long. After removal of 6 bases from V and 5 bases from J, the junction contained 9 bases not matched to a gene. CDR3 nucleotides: TGCAGCGTCGATGGACTAGCGGGGGTGGGTGAGACCCAGTACTTC. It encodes CSVDGLAGVGETQYF.

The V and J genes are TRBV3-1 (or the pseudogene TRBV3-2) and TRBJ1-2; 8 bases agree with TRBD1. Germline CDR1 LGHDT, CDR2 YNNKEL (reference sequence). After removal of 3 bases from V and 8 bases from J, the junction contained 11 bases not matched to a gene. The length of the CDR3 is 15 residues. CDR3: CASSQGRTGSFGYTF. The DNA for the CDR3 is TGTGCCAGCAGCCAGGGGAGGACAGGGAGCTTCGGCTACACCTTC.

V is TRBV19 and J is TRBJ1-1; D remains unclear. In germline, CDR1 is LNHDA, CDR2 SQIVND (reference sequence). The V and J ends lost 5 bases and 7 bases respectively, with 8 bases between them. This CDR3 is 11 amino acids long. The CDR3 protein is CASSLAYEAFF. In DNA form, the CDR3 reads TGTGCCAGTAGTTTGGCTTATGAAGCTTTCTTT.

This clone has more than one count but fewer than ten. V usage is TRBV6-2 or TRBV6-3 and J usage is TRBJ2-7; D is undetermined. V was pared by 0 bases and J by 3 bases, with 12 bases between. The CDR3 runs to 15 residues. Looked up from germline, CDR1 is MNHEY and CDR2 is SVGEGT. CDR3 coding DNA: TGTGCCAGCAGTTACTCGAGAGGCAGTAACTACGAGCAGTACTTC. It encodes CASSYSRGSNYEQYF.

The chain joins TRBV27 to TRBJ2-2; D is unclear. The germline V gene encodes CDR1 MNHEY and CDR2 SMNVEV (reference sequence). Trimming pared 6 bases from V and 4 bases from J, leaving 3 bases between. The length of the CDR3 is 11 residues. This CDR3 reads CASSSTGELFF. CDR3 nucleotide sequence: TGTGCCAGCAGCTCCACCGGGGAGCTGTTTTTT.